The next 18 T cell receptor beta chains were all read from a single sample in a study of T cell responses to AZD1222 COVID-19 vaccine. Profiling relied on immunoSEQ multiplex PCR, and the TCRdb table lists in-frame clones only, not all of them. This sample has roughly 91,000 clones, with about 85% found just once. Source: peripheral blood, taken on day 0 of AZD1222 vaccination. Receptors were obtained from an adult in good health.

The V call is TRBV14, the J call TRBJ1-6; D may be TRBD1 (5 bases). CDR1 is SGHDN, CDR2 FVKESK, per germline. The length of the CDR3 is 12 residues. V lost 6 bases to trimming and J lost 10 bases, with 10 bases between them. Written as DNA, the CDR3 is TGTGCCAGCAGTCAGGGAGGATCACCCCTCCACTTT. Its protein is CASSQGGSPLHF.

V is TRBV6-5 and J is TRBJ1-1; D is perhaps TRBD1 (5 bases). This CDR3 spans 13 amino acids. Per the germline V gene, CDR1 is MNHEY and CDR2 is SVGAGI. V was cut by 6 bases and J by 7 bases, with 15 bases left in between. CDR3 sequence: CASRPGWFLEAFF. Written as DNA, the CDR3 is TGTGCCAGCAGGCCAGGGTGGTTCCTTGAAGCTTTCTTT.

This sequence joins TRBV2 and TRBJ2-1, with 13 bases matching TRBD2. The trim removed 6 bases at V and 1 base at J, leaving 3 bases unmatched. The CDR3 has 16 residues. The germline V gene has CDR1 SNHLY and CDR2 FYNNEI. CDR3 in DNA: TGTGCCAGCAGGTCGGGACTAGCGGGGTCCTACAATGAGCAGTTCTTC. Residues: CASRSGLAGSYNEQFF.

This chain uses TRBV19 with TRBJ1-2; 8 nucleotides agree with TRBD1. CDR1 and CDR2 from the germline V gene are LNHDA and SQIVND (reference sequence). V trimming: 7 bases; J trimming: 4 bases; junction bases outside the gene matches: 17. This CDR3 is 17 amino acids long. CDR3 region: CASTDVRGPSGFYGYTF. CDR3 bases: TGTGCCAGTACCGATGTCAGGGGGCCTAGTGGCTTCTATGGCTACACCTTC.

The chain is built from TRBV7-9 and TRBJ1-4; 8 positions agree with TRBD1. Germline CDR1 reads SEHNR; CDR2 reads FQNEAQ (reference sequence). J lost 5 bases, V lost 5 bases, and 7 bases had no gene match. CDR3 length: 15 residues. The DNA for the CDR3 is TGTGCCAGCAGCCCCCGGACAGGGCCAAATGAAAAACTGTTTTTT. Residues: CASSPRTGPNEKLFF.

On this clone itself: The junction departs from germline at one end; a sequencing error may be responsible. V gene TRBV7-2 combines with J gene TRBJ1-1, with D perhaps TRBD1 (6 bases). The CDR3 covers 15 residues. Germline CDR1 is SGHTA and CDR2 is FQGNSA. CDR3 in amino acids: CASSRRGGVKTEAFF. The CDR3 DNA follows: TGTGCCAGCAGTCGACGAGGGGGGGTGAAGACTGAAGCTTTCTTT.

This chain connects TRBV4-2 to TRBJ1-1, with D possibly matching TRBD1 (5 bases). V lost 4 bases, J lost 4 bases, and 16 bases lay in between. CDR1 is LGHNA and CDR2 is YNFKEQ in the germline V gene. The CDR3 has 15 residues. The CDR3 region is CASSLLTGVSTEAFF. The DNA for the CDR3 is TGTGCCAGCAGCCTTCTAACGGGGGTTTCCACTGAAGCTTTCTTT.

The V gene is TRBV6-1, the J gene TRBJ2-4; TRBD2 might be the D (6 bases). Germline V lookup: CDR1 MNHNS, CDR2 SASEGT. V shed 4 bases and J shed 1 base, with 14 bases lying between them. There are 16 residues in the CDR3. The CDR3 DNA is TGTGCCAGCAGTGTAGACCCAAGCGGGGCCAAAAACATTCAGTACTTC. Amino acid sequence: CASSVDPSGAKNIQYF.

This chain connects TRBV10-3 to TRBJ1-3, with TRBD1 as a possible D gene (6 bases). From germline, CDR1 is ENHRY and CDR2 SYGVKD. The V and J ends lost 8 bases and 2 bases respectively, with 13 bases between them. The CDR3 is made up of 14 amino acids. The CDR3 loop is CAIRGRTAGNTIYF. CDR3 nucleotides: TGTGCCATCCGGGGACGGACAGCTGGAAACACCATATATTTT.

The chain carries TRBV3-1 (or the pseudogene TRBV3-2) and TRBJ1-2; D is unclear. The V gene lost 2 bases and the J gene lost 7 bases, with 17 bases spanning the gap. Germline V gene data show CDR1 as LGHDT and CDR2 as YNNKEL (reference sequence). The CDR3 contains 15 residues. The CDR3 sequence: CASSQWTEGLSGYTF. The DNA for the CDR3 is TGTGCCAGCAGCCAATGGACGGAGGGTCTGAGTGGCTACACCTTC.

The chain is built from TRBV3-1 (or the pseudogene TRBV3-2) and TRBJ2-7; no definite D call. This CDR3 is 13 amino acids long. Germline V gene data show CDR1 as LGHDT and CDR2 as YNNKEL (reference sequence). Trimming took 4 bases from V and 5 from J, leaving 12 bases between them. CDR3 region: CASSPGLGNEQYV. The CDR3, as DNA: TGTGCCAGCAGCCCGGGTTTAGGGAACGAGCAGTACGTC.

V usage is TRBV19 and J usage is TRBJ1-6; maybe TRBD1 (5 bases). The germline V gene encodes CDR1 LNHDA and CDR2 SQIVND (reference sequence). The CDR3 covers 15 residues. Trimming cost V 5 bases and J 5 bases, with 13 bases left between them. The CDR3 sequence: CASSPPGRNNSPLHF. The CDR3 nucleotides are TGTGCCAGTAGTCCCCCAGGGAGAAATAATTCACCCCTCCACTTT. The whole variable domain, remainder taken from reference TRBV19 and TRBJ1-6, is DGGITQSPKYLFRKEGQNVTLSCEQNLNHDAMYWYRQDPGQGLRLIYYSQIVNDFQKGDIAEGYSVSREKKESFPLTVTSAQKNPTAFYLCASSPPGRNNSPLHFGNGTRLTVT.

The chain links TRBV10-3 to TRBJ2-7; the D gene is possibly TRBD2 (7 bases). Trimming shortened V by 1 base and J by 2 bases, and 12 bases separated the two germline ends. Germline CDR1 is ENHRY and CDR2 is SYGVKD. The CDR3 length is 15 residues. CDR3 nucleotides: TGTGCCATCAGTGAGTTGGGGGGGGCGACCTACGAGCAGTACTTC. This encodes CAISELGGATYEQYF.

This sequence joins TRBV4-3 and TRBJ2-3; D gene ambiguous. The CDR3 is 13 amino acids. V shed 4 bases and J shed 2 bases, with 7 bases lying between them. From germline, CDR1 is LGHNA and CDR2 YSLEER. CDR3 in amino acids: CASSRQVTDTQYF. For the CDR3, the DNA is TGCGCCAGCAGCCGGCAAGTCACAGATACGCAGTATTTT.

V and J are TRBV27 and TRBJ2-7, with D uncertain. There are 14 residues in the CDR3. The germline gives CDR1 MNHEY, CDR2 SMNVEV (reference sequence). Between the trimmed V and J ends, which lost 2 bases and 0 bases, there was a span of 8 bases. For the CDR3, the DNA is TGTGCCAGCAGTTTAGAATTAAGCTCCTACGAGCAGTACGTC. It yields the protein CASSLELSSYEQYV.

The chain uses TRBV9 and TRBJ1-6; TRBD1 matches at 11 bases. The CDR3 contains 15 residues. The germline gives CDR1 SGDLS, CDR2 YYNGEE. Unmatched junction bases numbered 3, after V lost 3 bases and J lost 7 bases. CDR3 region: CASSAGQGGNSPLHF. In nucleotides, the CDR3 is TGTGCCAGCAGCGCGGGACAGGGGGGGAATTCACCCCTCCACTTT. The full variable domain, completed using reference TRBV9 and TRBJ1-6, is DSGVTQTPKHLITATGQRVTLRCSPRSGDLSVYWYQQSLDQGLQFLIQYYNGEERAKGNILERFSAQQFPDLHSELNLSSLELGDSALYFCASSAGQGGNSPLHFGNGTRLTVT.

The chain combines TRBV6-5 with TRBJ2-2, with 8 bases lining up with TRBD1. J lost 5 bases, V lost 0 bases, and 5 bases had no gene match. Germline CDR1 is MNHEY and CDR2 is SVGAGI. CDR3 length equals 16 residues. Here the CDR3 reads CASSYSTGVGTGELFF. The CDR3 DNA reads as TGTGCCAGCAGTTACTCGACAGGGGTGGGGACCGGGGAGCTGTTTTTT.

V gene TRBV5-8 combines with J gene TRBJ1-1, with 7 bases matching TRBD1. The V gene end was trimmed by 3 bases and the J gene end by 2 bases; junction bases not matched to a gene: 7. Germline V CDR1 and CDR2: SGHTS, YDEGEE. The CDR3 runs to 15 residues. CDR3 sequence reads: CASSWGQSSNTEAFF. The DNA for the CDR3 is TGTGCCAGCAGCTGGGGACAGTCTAGTAACACTGAAGCTTTCTTT.